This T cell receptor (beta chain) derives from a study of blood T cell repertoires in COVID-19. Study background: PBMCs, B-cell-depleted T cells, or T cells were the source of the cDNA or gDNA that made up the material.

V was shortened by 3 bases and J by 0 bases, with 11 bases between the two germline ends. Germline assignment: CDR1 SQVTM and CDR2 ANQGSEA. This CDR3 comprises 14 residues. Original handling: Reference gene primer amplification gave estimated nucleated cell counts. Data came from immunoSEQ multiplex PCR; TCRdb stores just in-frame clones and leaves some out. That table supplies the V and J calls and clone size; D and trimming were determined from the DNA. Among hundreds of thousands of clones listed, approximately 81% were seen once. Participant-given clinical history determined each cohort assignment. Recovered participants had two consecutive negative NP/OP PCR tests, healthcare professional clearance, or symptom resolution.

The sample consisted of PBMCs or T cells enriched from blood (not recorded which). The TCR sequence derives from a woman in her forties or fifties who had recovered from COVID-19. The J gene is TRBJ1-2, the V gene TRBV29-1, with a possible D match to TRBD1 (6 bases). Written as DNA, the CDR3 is TGCAGCGTTGAGGCAGGGGCTTCTAACTATGGCTACACCTTC. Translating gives CSVEAGASNYGYTF.